The clone carrying this TCR beta chain was picked up one time. Antigen specificity is unknown. This may arise from a read error, as a much more abundant clone is one base away. These data originate in a study of molecular identifiers for immune sequencing clone quantification. General study results and limits: More than 97% of effector molecules, versus under 1% of naive-cell molecules, belonged to clones above 20 RNA copies.

TCRdb ran MiXCR on the PCR reads and lists one entry per CDR3 protein. The sample carries about 640,000 distinct CDR3 sequences, about 20% recorded once. As CD8+CD4-CCR7+CD45RA+ cells, naive CD8 T cells were sorted. Sequenced input: naive CD8+ T cells from blood, with Jurkat cell RNA spiked in. The subset denotes: FACS-sorted CD8+CD4-CCR7+CD45RA+ naive T cells. This receptor was obtained from a human donor in good health. Some libraries in this study had Jurkat cell RNA spiked in.

The DNA for the CDR3 is TGTGCCTGGGGTGTACTAGAAGAGACCCAGTACTTC. Residues: CAWGVLEETQYF. This chain joins TRBV30 and TRBJ2-5; tentatively, D is TRBD2 (5 bases). Germline loops: CDR1 GTSNPN, CDR2 SVGIG (reference sequence). The CDR3 consists of 12 residues.